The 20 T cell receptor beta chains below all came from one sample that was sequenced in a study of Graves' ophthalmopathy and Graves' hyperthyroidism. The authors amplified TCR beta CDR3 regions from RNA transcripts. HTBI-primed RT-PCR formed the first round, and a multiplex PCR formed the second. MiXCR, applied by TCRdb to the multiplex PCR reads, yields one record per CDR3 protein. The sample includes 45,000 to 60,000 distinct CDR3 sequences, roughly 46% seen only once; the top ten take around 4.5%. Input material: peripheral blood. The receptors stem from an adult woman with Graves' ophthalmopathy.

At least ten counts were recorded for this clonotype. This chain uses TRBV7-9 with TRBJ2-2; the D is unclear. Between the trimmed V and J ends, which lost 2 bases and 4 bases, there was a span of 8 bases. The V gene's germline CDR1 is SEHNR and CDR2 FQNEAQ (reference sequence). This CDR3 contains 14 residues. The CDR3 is CASSLYESTGELFF. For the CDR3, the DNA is TGTGCCAGCAGCTTATATGAGAGCACCGGGGAGCTGTTTTTT.

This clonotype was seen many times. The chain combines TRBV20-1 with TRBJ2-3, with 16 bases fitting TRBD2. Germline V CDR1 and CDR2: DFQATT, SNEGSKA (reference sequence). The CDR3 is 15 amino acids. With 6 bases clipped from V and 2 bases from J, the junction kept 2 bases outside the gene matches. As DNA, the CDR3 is TGCAGTGCCGGGACTAGCGGGAGGGACACAGATACGCAGTATTTT. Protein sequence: CSAGTSGRDTDTQYF.

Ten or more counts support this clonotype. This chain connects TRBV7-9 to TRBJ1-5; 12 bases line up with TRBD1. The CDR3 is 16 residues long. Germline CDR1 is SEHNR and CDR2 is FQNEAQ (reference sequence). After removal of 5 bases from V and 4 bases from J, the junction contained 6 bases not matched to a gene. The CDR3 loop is CASSRPGQGANQPQHF. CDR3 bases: TGTGCCAGCAGCAGACCGGGACAGGGGGCTAATCAGCCCCAGCATTTT.

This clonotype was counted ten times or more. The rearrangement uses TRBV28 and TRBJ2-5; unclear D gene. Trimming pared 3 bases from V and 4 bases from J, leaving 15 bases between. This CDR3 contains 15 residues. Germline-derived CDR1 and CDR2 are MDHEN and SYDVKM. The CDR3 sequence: CASSLPGSLGETQYF. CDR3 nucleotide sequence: TGTGCCAGCAGTTTGCCCGGGTCCCTAGGAGAGACCCAGTACTTC.

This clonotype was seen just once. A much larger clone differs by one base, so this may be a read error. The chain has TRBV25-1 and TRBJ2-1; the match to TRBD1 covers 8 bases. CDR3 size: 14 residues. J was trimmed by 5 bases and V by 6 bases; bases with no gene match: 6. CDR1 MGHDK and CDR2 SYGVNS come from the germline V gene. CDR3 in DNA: TGTGCCAGCAGCAAGGACAGGGTGGACAATGAGCAGTTCTTC. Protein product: CASSKDRVDNEQFF.

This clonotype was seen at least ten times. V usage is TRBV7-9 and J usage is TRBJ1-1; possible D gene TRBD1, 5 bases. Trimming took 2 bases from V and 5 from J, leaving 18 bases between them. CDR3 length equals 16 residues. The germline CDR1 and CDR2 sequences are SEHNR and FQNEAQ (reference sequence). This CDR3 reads CASSLTQGGVGTEAFF. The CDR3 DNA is TGTGCCAGCAGCTTAACCCAGGGAGGGGTGGGTACTGAAGCTTTCTTT.

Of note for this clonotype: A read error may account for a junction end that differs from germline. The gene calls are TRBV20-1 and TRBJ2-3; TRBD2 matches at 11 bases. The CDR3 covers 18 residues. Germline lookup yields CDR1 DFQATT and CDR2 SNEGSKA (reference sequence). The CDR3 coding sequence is TGCAGTGCTAGGGCTACTAGCGGGAGTCTTTTAGGTGCGGTTACGCAGTGTTTT. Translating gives CSARATSGSLLGAVTQCF.

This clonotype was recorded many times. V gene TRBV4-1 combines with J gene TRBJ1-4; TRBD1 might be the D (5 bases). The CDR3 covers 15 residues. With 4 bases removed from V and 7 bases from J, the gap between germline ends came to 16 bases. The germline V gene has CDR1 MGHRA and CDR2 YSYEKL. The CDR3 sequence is CASSLGTAGVEKLFF. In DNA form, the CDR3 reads TGCGCCAGCAGCCTTGGGACGGCGGGTGTTGAAAAACTGTTTTTT.

The CDR3 DNA is TGTGCCAGCAGCGTAGGGACTAGCGGGACCGGCACAGATACGCAGTATTTT. Protein: CASSVGTSGTGTDTQYF. This chain joins TRBV9 and TRBJ2-3; 12 nucleotides agree with TRBD2. With 0 bases clipped from V and 1 base from J, the junction kept 3 bases outside the gene matches. This CDR3 has 17 residues. CDR1 is SGDLS, CDR2 YYNGEE, per germline.

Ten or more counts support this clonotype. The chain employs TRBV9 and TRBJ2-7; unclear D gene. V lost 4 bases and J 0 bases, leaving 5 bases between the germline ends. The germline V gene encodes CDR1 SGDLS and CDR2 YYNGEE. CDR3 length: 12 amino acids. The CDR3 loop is CASSPRSYEQYF. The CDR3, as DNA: TGTGCCAGCAGCCCCCGCTCCTACGAGCAGTACTTC.

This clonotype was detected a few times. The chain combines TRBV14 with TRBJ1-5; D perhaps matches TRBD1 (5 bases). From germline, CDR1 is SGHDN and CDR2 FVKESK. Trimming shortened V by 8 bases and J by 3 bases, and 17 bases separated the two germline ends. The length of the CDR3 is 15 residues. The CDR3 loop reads CASSRRQTFNQPQHF. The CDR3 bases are TGTGCCAGCTCACGTAGACAGACTTTCAATCAGCCCCAGCATTTT.

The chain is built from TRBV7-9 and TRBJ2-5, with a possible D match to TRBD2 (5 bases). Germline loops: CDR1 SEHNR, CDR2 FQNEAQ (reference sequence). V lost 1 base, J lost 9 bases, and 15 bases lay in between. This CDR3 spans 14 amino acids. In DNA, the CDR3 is TGTGCCAGCAGCTTAGGGGCAGCGGATCAGCCCCAGTACTTC. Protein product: CASSLGAADQPQYF.

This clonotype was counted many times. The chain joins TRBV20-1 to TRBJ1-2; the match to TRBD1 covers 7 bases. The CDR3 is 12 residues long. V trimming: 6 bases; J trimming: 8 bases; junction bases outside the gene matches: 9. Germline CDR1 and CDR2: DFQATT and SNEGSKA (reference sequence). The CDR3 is CSAPDRVVGYTF. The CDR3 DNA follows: TGCAGTGCCCCCGACAGGGTGGTCGGCTACACCTTC.

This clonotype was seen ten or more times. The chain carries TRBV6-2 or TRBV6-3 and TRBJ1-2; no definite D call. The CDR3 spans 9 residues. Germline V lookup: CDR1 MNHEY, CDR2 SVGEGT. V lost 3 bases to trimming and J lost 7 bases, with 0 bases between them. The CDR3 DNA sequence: TGTGCCAGCAGTTATGGCTACACCTTC. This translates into CASSYGYTF.

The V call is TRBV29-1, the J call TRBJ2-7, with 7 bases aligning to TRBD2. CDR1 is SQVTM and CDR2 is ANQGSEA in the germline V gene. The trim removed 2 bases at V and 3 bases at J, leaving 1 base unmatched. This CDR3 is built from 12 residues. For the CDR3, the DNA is TGCAGCGTTGAAACGGGGGGCTACGAGCAGTACTTC. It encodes CSVETGGYEQYF.

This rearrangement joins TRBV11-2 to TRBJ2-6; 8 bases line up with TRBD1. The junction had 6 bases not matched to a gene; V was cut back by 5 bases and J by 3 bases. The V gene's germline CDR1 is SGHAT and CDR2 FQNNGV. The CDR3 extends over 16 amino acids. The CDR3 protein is CASSGTGVYGANVLTF. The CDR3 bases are TGTGCCAGCAGCGGGACAGGAGTATATGGGGCCAACGTCCTGACTTTC.

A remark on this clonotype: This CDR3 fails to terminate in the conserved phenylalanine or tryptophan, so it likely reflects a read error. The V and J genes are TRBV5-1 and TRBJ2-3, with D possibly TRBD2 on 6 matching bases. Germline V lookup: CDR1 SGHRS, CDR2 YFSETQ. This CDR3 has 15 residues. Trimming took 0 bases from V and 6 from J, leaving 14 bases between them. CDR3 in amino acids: CASSLGGDSTDTQYL. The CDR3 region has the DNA TGCGCCAGCAGCTTGGGGGGGGACTCAACGGATACGCAGTATTTG.

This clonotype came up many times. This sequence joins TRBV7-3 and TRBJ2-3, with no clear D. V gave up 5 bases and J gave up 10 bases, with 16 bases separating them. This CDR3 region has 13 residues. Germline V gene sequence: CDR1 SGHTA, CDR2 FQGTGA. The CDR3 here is CASSLGTPGAQYF. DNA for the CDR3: TGTGCCAGCAGCCTGGGAACCCCAGGTGCGCAGTATTTT.

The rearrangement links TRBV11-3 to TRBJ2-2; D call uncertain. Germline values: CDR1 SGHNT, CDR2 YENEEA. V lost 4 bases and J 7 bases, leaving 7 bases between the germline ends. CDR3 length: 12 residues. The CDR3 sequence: CASSWGNGELFF. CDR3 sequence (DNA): TGTGCCAGCAGCTGGGGAAACGGGGAGCTGTTTTTT. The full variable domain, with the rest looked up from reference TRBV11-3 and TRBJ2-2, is EAGVVQSPRYKIIEKKQPVAFWCNPISGHNTLYWYLQNLGQGPELLIRYENEEAVDDSQLPKDRFSAERLKGVDSTLKIQPAELGDSAVYLCASSWGNGELFFGEGSRLTVL.

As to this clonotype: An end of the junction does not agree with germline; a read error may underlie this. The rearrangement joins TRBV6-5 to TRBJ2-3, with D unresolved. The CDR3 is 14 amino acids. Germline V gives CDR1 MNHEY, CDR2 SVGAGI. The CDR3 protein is CARSTQPSRDTQYF. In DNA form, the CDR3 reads TGTGCCCGCAGTACCCAGCCTTCGCGAGATACGCAGTATTTT.